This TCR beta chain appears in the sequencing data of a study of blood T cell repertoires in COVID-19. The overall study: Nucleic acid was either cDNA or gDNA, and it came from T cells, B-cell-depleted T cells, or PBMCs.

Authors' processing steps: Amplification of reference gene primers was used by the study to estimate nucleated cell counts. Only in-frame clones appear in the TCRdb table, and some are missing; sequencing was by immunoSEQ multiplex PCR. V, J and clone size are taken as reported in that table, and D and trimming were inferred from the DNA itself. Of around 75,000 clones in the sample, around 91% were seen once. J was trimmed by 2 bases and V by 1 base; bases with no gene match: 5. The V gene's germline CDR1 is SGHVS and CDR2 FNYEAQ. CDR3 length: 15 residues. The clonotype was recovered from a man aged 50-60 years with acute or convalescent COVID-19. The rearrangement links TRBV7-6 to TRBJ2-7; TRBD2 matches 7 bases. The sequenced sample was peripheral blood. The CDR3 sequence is CASSLVGGRAYEQYF. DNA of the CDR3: TGTGCCAGCAGCTTAGTCGGCGGGAGAGCCTACGAGCAGTACTTC.